This T cell receptor (beta chain) was recorded in a study of OX40 agonist ivuxolimab in advanced cancers. Study information: From about 20 to 79 years was the age range, with a mean of approximately 63 years, and about 78% were male. Study outcomes and limitations: Dose levels from 0.1 to 3.0 mg/kg saw CD4+ and CD8+ blood T cells expand clonally by week 6.

Losses at the gene ends were 4 bases for V and 0 bases for J; bases not matched to a gene: 6. Germline V lookup: CDR1 SGHTA, CDR2 FQGNSA. The CDR3 covers 16 residues. The protocol was immunoSEQ multiplex PCR, while the TCRdb copy is restricted to in-frame clones and leaves out a portion. The table records about 80,000 clones, over 85% of them present only once. As for this clone: Its specificity is not known.

The starting material was CD4+ or CD8+ T cells sorted from blood, obtained in a trial of the OX40 agonist ivuxolimab. This TCR was recovered from an adult with an advanced solid tumor such as melanoma, head and neck, liver or kidney cancer. The gene calls are TRBV7-2 and TRBJ2-4, with 7 positions matching TRBD1. The CDR3: CASSWDRALAKNIQYF. Here the CDR3 DNA reads TGTGCCAGCAGCTGGGACAGAGCCTTAGCCAAAAACATTCAGTACTTC.